This T cell receptor beta chain is drawn from a study of blood T cell repertoires in COVID-19. Study as a whole: PBMCs, B-cell-depleted T cells, or T cells were the source of the cDNA or gDNA that made up the material.

Grouping used clinical history reported by participants in a survey and questionnaire. Authors' methods: Researchers report that nucleated cell counts were estimated from reference gene primer amplification. Measured with immunoSEQ multiplex PCR; TCRdb has only the in-frame clones, and not every one. V and J calls and clone size are those listed in that table; D and trimming were worked out from the DNA. This sample has 310,000 or so clones; 90% occur once, and the top ten carry about 1.7%. The origin of this receptor is a woman between 18 and 29 years old with acute COVID-19. Sequencing was performed on PBMCs or T cells enriched from blood (not recorded which).

The CDR3: CASSSGRRRGLTRNTEAFF. DNA for the CDR3: TGTGCCAGCAGTTCCGGGCGGAGGAGGGGGCTAACTAGGAACACTGAAGCTTTCTTT. J is TRBJ1-1 and V is TRBV27; 7 nucleotides align to TRBD1. Germline CDR1 reads MNHEY; CDR2 reads SMNVEV (reference sequence). CDR3 size: 19 residues. V dropped 4 bases and J dropped 1; count of bases not matched to a gene: 18.